This T cell receptor beta chain appears in the sequencing data of a study of breast tumors, draining lymph nodes, adjacent tissues. Regarding the study as a whole: Luminal-like breast cancer showed significantly higher tumor–nontumor repertoire similarity than basal-like.

J lost 6 bases, V lost 1 base, and 9 bases had no gene match. Germline V CDR1 and CDR2: DFQATT, SNEGSKA (reference sequence). There are 15 residues in the CDR3. The lymph nodes were axillary draining lymph nodes from breast cancer patients. This clonotype was observed at least ten times. The antigen is undetermined. TCRdb re-derived calls from the multiplex PCR reads in MiXCR, one entry per CDR3 protein. The sample gives hundreds of thousands of distinct CDR3 sequences, about a third of which show up once; approximately 1.4% is in the top ten. V is TRBV20-1 and J is TRBJ2-3; 8 bases fit TRBD2. The TCR originated in a female donor with breast cancer. Some clones in this sample may be carry-over from other donors' samples. The specimen was axillary lymph node tissue. The CDR3 is CSARVGTRPGDTQYF. The CDR3 region has the DNA TGCAGTGCTAGAGTAGGGACTAGACCCGGCGATACGCAGTATTTT.